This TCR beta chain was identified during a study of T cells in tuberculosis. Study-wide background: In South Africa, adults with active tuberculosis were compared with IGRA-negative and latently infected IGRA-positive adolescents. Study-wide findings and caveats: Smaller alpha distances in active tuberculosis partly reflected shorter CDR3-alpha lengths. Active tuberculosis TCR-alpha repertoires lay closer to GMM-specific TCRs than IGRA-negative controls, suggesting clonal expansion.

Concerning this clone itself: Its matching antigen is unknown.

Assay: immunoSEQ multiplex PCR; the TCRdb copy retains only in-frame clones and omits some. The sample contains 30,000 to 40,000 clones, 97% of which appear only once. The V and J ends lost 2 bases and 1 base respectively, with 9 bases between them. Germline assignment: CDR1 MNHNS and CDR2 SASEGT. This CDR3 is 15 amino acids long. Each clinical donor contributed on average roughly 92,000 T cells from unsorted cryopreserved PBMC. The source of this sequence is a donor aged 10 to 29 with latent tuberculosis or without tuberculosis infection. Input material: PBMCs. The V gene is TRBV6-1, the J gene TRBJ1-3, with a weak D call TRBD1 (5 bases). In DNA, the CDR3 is TGTGCCAGCAGTGAAAAAAGGGGATCTGGAAACACCATATATTTT. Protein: CASSEKRGSGNTIYF.